This passage covers 13 T cell receptor beta chains from one sample sequenced in a study of T cells after posttransplantation cyclophosphamide. A marrow graft followed busulfan-fludarabine conditioning, with cyclophosphamide on days +3 and +4. Sequencing was performed with immunoSEQ multiplex PCR; in TCRdb, only in-frame clones are kept and a portion is missing. This repertoire shows fewer than 20,000 clones, around 68% found once; its top ten account for 25% to 30%. The sequencing here drew on PBMCs, taken after an allogeneic stem cell transplant with post-transplant cyclophosphamide. The receptors here all came from a young adult male patient who received an allogeneic stem cell transplant from a related donor, was CMV-positive, and had acute GVHD only. Some T cells could come from the graft donor.

This clone was counted a single time. This chain joins TRBV6-6 and TRBJ1-5, with 7 bases identical to TRBD1. V was clipped by 6 bases and J by 4 bases; unmatched bases: 9. The CDR3 has 15 residues. Looked up from germline, CDR1 is MNHNY and CDR2 is SVGAGI (reference sequence). The CDR3: CASSPGTAWNQPQHF. The CDR3 region has the DNA TGTGCCAGCAGCCCCGGGACAGCTTGGAATCAGCCCCAGCATTTT.

This clone appeared once. The chain recombines TRBV5-1 with TRBJ2-5; D gene unclear. The ends were cut back, 0 bases at V and 2 bases at J, with 11 bases in the middle. Germline assignment: CDR1 SGHRS and CDR2 YFSETQ. The CDR3 has 15 amino acids. The CDR3 region is CASSLGHLRQETQYF. The CDR3 coding sequence is TGCGCCAGCAGCTTGGGACATCTACGTCAAGAGACCCAGTACTTC.

The chain carries TRBV7-9 and TRBJ1-1; a possible D gene is TRBD1 (5 bases). Trimming cost V 6 bases and J 5 bases, with 22 bases left between them. Per the germline V gene, CDR1 is SEHNR and CDR2 is FQNEAQ (reference sequence). The CDR3 is made up of 16 amino acids. The CDR3 loop reads CASSLNGAGPRTEAFF. Written as DNA, the CDR3 is TGTGCCAGCAGTCTCAATGGAGCGGGGCCGAGGACTGAAGCTTTCTTT.

V usage is TRBV30 and J usage is TRBJ2-6; 8 nucleotides match TRBD1. Germline CDR1 GTSNPN, CDR2 SVGIG (reference sequence). CDR3 length: 16 amino acids. The V gene end was trimmed by 5 bases and the J gene end by 4 bases; junction bases not matched to a gene: 10. CDR3 coding DNA: TGTGCCTGGGCAGGGGGCGCAAGGTCCGGGGCCAACGTCCTGACTTTC. Translation gives CAWAGGARSGANVLTF.

The CDR3 reads CASSEGQKNQPQHF. CDR3 DNA: TGTGCCAGTAGTGAAGGACAGAAGAATCAGCCCCAGCATTTT. The V and J genes are TRBV19 and TRBJ1-5, with D maybe TRBD1 (6 bases). V lost 5 bases and J 4 bases, leaving 12 bases between the germline ends. The CDR3 is made up of 14 amino acids. Germline values: CDR1 LNHDA, CDR2 SQIVND (reference sequence).

Relative to its sample, this clone is medium-sized. The chain employs TRBV7-9 and TRBJ1-2, with TRBD1 identical over 9 bases. Germline-derived CDR1 and CDR2 are SEHNR and FQNEAQ (reference sequence). The CDR3 is made up of 16 amino acids. After removal of 4 bases from V and 4 bases from J, the junction contained 10 bases not matched to a gene. CDR3 sequence reads: CASSSRTGDHLYGYTF. The CDR3 DNA reads as TGTGCCAGCAGCTCCCGGACAGGGGATCATCTCTATGGCTACACCTTC.

This chain uses TRBV5-1 with TRBJ2-5; perhaps TRBD2 as D (6 bases). Germline V gene sequence: CDR1 SGHRS, CDR2 YFSETQ. This CDR3 region has 15 residues. The V end was cut by 2 bases, the J end by 4 bases, with 15 bases between. The CDR3 DNA reads TGCGCCAGCAGCTTACAAACGACTAGGGGAGAGACCCAGTACTTC. Translation: CASSLQTTRGETQYF.

The genes are TRBV28 and TRBJ2-7; no clear D. The V gene lost 6 bases and the J gene lost 0 bases, with 6 bases spanning the gap. The CDR3 is 12 amino acids. Germline V lookup: CDR1 MDHEN, CDR2 SYDVKM. The CDR3 sequence: CASSRFSYEQYF. The CDR3 DNA reads as TGTGCCAGCAGCCGGTTCTCCTACGAGCAGTACTTC. Supplemented by reference TRBV28 and TRBJ2-7, the full variable domain reads DVKVTQSSRYLVKRTGEKVFLECVQDMDHENMFWYRQDPGLGLRLIYFSYDVKMKEKGDIPEGYSVSREKKERFSLILESASTNQTSMYLCASSRFSYEQYFGPGTRLTVT.

This clone has a handful of counts. The J gene is TRBJ2-4, the V gene TRBV6-5; D is uncertain. Germline assignment: CDR1 MNHEY and CDR2 SVGAGI. The CDR3 contains 12 residues. Trimming pared 5 bases from V and 7 bases from J, leaving 9 bases between. The CDR3 loop reads CASSDTRNIQYF. The DNA for the CDR3 is TGTGCCAGCAGTGACACCAGGAACATTCAGTACTTC.

This rearrangement joins TRBV6-1 to TRBJ1-1; D is ambiguous. The V gene lost 8 bases and the J gene lost 7 bases, with 8 bases spanning the gap. The length of the CDR3 is 10 residues. Germline lookup yields CDR1 MNHNS and CDR2 SASEGT. The CDR3 bases are TGTGCCAGCCAAAGAGGTGAAGCTTTCTTT. It is translated as CASQRGEAFF.

V and J are TRBV2 and TRBJ1-2; 8 bases line up with TRBD1. Germline V lookup: CDR1 SNHLY, CDR2 FYNNEI. J gave up 10 bases and V 4 bases, and 5 bases lay outside the gene matches. The CDR3 extends over 12 amino acids. CDR3 DNA sequence: TGTGCCAGCAGTGTGGACAGGGAACTCTACACCTTC. Translation gives CASSVDRELYTF. Using reference TRBV2 and TRBJ1-2 for the parts outside the CDR3, the full variable domain is EPEVTQTPSHQVTQMGQEVILRCVPISNHLYFYWYRQILGQKVEFLVSFYNNEISEKSEIFDDQFSVERPDGSNFTLKIRSTKLEDSAMYFCASSVDRELYTFGSGTRLTVV.

CDR3 protein: CASSPGQGIHEQFF. DNA of the CDR3: TGTGCCAGCAGTCCGGGACAGGGGATCCATGAGCAGTTCTTC. V and J are TRBV2 and TRBJ2-1; 10 nucleotides line up with TRBD1. V lost 5 bases, J lost 8 bases, and 6 bases stayed unmatched. The CDR3 totals 14 residues. Germline CDR1 SNHLY, CDR2 FYNNEI.

The V call is TRBV6-5, the J call TRBJ1-4, with 7 bases matching TRBD1. With V trimmed by 5 bases and J by 8 bases, 8 bases remained unmatched. The CDR3 sequence is 14 residues long. Germline V gene lookup returns CDR1 MNHEY and CDR2 SVGAGI. The CDR3 protein is CASSQKGAWEKLFF. In nucleotides, the CDR3 is TGTGCCAGCAGTCAGAAGGGGGCTTGGGAAAAACTGTTTTTT.